These 25 T cell receptor beta chains were all obtained from the same sample, sequenced in a study of blood T cells in healthy people across ages. The use of a sample-barcoded 5' primer and a J-beta primer mix characterized a second PCR of roughly 6 to 12 cycles. TCRdb reprocessed the 5' RACE reads with MiXCR, giving one entry per CDR3 protein. Of 1.5 million or so distinct CDR3 sequences detected, approximately 42% appear once; the ten largest clones hold more than 4%. Sequenced: blood. The receptors here all came from a woman in her late teens or twenties in good health.

V gene TRBV12-3 or TRBV12-4 combines with J gene TRBJ1-1; D is undetermined. This CDR3 is 13 amino acids long. V gave up 5 bases and J gave up 4 bases, with 11 bases separating them. CDR3 sequence: CASSGPSSTEAFF. The CDR3 DNA reads as TGTGCCAGCAGTGGACCAAGTAGCACTGAAGCTTTCTTT.

This clonotype was seen a few times. V and J are TRBV4-3 and TRBJ2-4; D gene unclear. CDR3 length: 13 amino acids. Per the germline V gene, CDR1 is LGHNA and CDR2 is YSLEER. Trimming removed 1 base at V and 7 bases at J, with 8 bases between. The CDR3 loop is CASSQGRKNIQYF. CDR3 sequence (DNA): TGCGCCAGCAGCCAAGGTCGGAAGAACATTCAGTACTTC.

This clonotype has a handful of counts. This chain connects TRBV9 to TRBJ1-2; TRBD1 is a possible D gene (5 bases). From germline, CDR1 is SGDLS and CDR2 YYNGEE. V dropped 0 bases and J dropped 4 bases, with 10 bases sitting between them. The CDR3 sequence is 14 residues long. The CDR3 loop is CASSVGGLGYGYTF. CDR3 in DNA: TGTGCCAGCAGCGTAGGGGGGTTAGGCTATGGCTACACCTTC.

The chain joins TRBV20-1 to TRBJ2-1; D perhaps matches TRBD1 (6 bases). This CDR3 has 15 residues. Germline CDR1 reads DFQATT; CDR2 reads SNEGSKA (reference sequence). Trimming removed 1 base from V and 6 bases from J, with 16 bases in between. The CDR3 reads CSARGLQGRGNEQFF. The CDR3 nucleotides are TGCAGTGCTAGAGGATTACAGGGTCGTGGCAATGAGCAGTTCTTC.

J is TRBJ2-7 and V is TRBV12-3 or TRBV12-4; TRBD2 matches 8 bases. Unmatched junction bases numbered 8, after V lost 7 bases and J lost 0 bases. The CDR3 runs 15 residues. CDR3 coding DNA: TGTGCCAGCACCACAATAGCGGGGAACTCCTACGAGCAGTACTTC. It is translated as CASTTIAGNSYEQYF.

The chain recombines TRBV6-5 with TRBJ1-1; maybe TRBD1 (6 bases). V lost 6 bases and J lost 3, with 14 bases in between. The CDR3 runs 14 residues. Germline V lookup: CDR1 MNHEY, CDR2 SVGAGI. CDR3 coding DNA: TGTGCCAGCAGAGTCAGGAGACAGGACACTGAAGCTTTCTTT. Translated: CASRVRRQDTEAFF.

The table lists this clonotype with a few counts. This chain links TRBV5-1 with TRBJ2-3, with 9 bases that match TRBD1. Unmatched junction bases numbered 5, after V lost 7 bases and J lost 2 bases. The CDR3 spans 14 residues. The germline V gene has CDR1 SGHRS and CDR2 YFSETQ. CDR3 DNA: TGCGCCAGCGTAAGGGACAGGGTCACAGATACGCAGTATTTT. Translating gives CASVRDRVTDTQYF.

The V gene is TRBV3-1, the J gene TRBJ1-2; D not resolved. The germline V gene encodes CDR1 LGHDT and CDR2 YNNKEL (reference sequence). V was clipped by 3 bases and J by 6 bases, with 5 bases between them. The CDR3 runs to 11 residues. CDR3 protein: CASSHPDGYTF. CDR3 bases: TGTGCCAGCAGCCACCCGGATGGCTACACCTTC.

This chain uses TRBV2 with TRBJ2-7, with 11 bases matching TRBD2. Germline V lookup: CDR1 SNHLY, CDR2 FYNNEI. This CDR3 region has 15 residues. Germline trimming cut 8 bases from V and 7 bases from J; bases unmatched to any gene: 13. Written as DNA, the CDR3 is TGTGCCAGCCGGAAGCGGCTAGCGGGGGGTAATGAGCAGTACTTC. Protein sequence: CASRKRLAGGNEQYF.

The V gene is TRBV12-5, the J gene TRBJ1-2; no clear D. This CDR3 comprises 13 residues. CDR1 is LGHNT and CDR2 is FRNRAP in the germline V gene. Trimming left V 5 bases short and J 7 bases short, with 14 bases between. Here the CDR3 reads CASGEIERSGYTF. The CDR3 DNA reads TGTGCTAGTGGTGAAATAGAGAGGAGTGGCTACACCTTC. Looking up the rest from reference TRBV12-5 and TRBJ1-2 gives the full variable domain: DARVTQTPRHKVTEMGQEVTMRCQPILGHNTVFWYRQTMMQGLELLAYFRNRAPLDDSGMPKDRFSAEMPDATLATLKIQPSEPRDSAVYFCASGEIERSGYTFGSGTRLTVV.

This clonotype has ten or more counts. The chain couples TRBV10-2 to TRBJ2-1; no clear D gene. This CDR3 has 11 residues. The ends were cut back, 3 bases at V and 5 bases at J, with 2 bases in the middle. Germline CDR1 is WSHSY and CDR2 is SAAADI. This CDR3 reads CASSENNEQFF. The CDR3 nucleotides are TGCGCCAGCAGTGAAAACAATGAGCAGTTCTTC.

CDR3: CASSVLGAGPYEQYF. CDR3 bases: TGTGCCAGCAGTGTTTTAGGAGCGGGCCCCTACGAGCAGTACTTC. V usage is TRBV25-1 and J usage is TRBJ2-7, with D tentatively TRBD2 (6 bases). The CDR3 consists of 15 residues. The V gene's germline CDR1 is MGHDK and CDR2 SYGVNS. The germline V and J ends were trimmed by 4 bases and 2 bases, with 15 bases remaining between them.

This clonotype has ten or more counts. The V gene is TRBV12-3 or TRBV12-4, the J gene TRBJ2-1; D remains ambiguous. The CDR3 totals 13 residues. Between the trimmed V and J ends, which lost 2 bases and 5 bases, there was a span of 7 bases. The CDR3 reads CASSLRLNNEQFF. CDR3 nucleotide sequence: TGTGCCAGCAGTTTACGGCTCAACAATGAGCAGTTCTTC.

Ten or more counts support this clonotype. The chain has TRBV28 and TRBJ2-5; TRBD1 might be the D (8 bases). Looked up from germline, CDR1 is MDHEN and CDR2 is SYDVKM. This CDR3 region has 14 residues. Trimming pared 5 bases from V and 5 bases from J, leaving 15 bases between. This chain's CDR3 is CASSRTGRVETQYF. For the CDR3, the DNA is TGTGCCAGCAGTAGGACAGGGAGGGTTGAGACCCAGTACTTC.

The V gene is TRBV16, the J gene TRBJ1-3; D gene unclear. Trimming shortened V by 0 bases and J by 2 bases, and 11 bases separated the two germline ends. The germline gives CDR1 KGHSY, CDR2 FQNENV. The CDR3 is made up of 16 amino acids. The CDR3 DNA sequence: TGTGCCAGCAGCCAATCGGCCCTCTGGACTGGAAACACCATATATTTT. Encoded protein: CASSQSALWTGNTIYF.

The V and J genes are TRBV9 and TRBJ2-2; no definite D call. V shed 0 bases and J shed 1 base, with 4 bases lying between them. From germline, CDR1 is SGDLS and CDR2 YYNGEE. This CDR3 spans 14 amino acids. CDR3 in amino acids: CASSVEGNTGELFF. CDR3 bases: TGTGCCAGCAGCGTAGAAGGGAACACCGGGGAGCTGTTTTTT.

Many counts were recorded for this clonotype. J is TRBJ1-2 and V is TRBV6-1; TRBD1 is a possible D gene (6 bases). Trimming left V 4 bases short and J 5 bases short, with 11 bases between. Germline assignment: CDR1 MNHNS and CDR2 SASEGT. The CDR3 covers 13 residues. The CDR3, as DNA: TGTGCCAGCAGTGCCGCGGGACATTATGGCTACACCTTC. Amino acid sequence: CASSAAGHYGYTF.

In its sample, this clonotype was seen a few times. The chain recombines TRBV9 with TRBJ1-5, with 8 bases aligning to TRBD1. CDR3 length: 15 amino acids. Germline V gene data show CDR1 as SGDLS and CDR2 as YYNGEE. Trimming took 3 bases from V and 3 from J; bases not matched to a gene: 5. The CDR3 nucleotides read TGTGCCAGCAGCGAACAGGGGGGAATCAATCAGCCCCAGCATTTT. Amino acid sequence: CASSEQGGINQPQHF.

This chain uses TRBV12-3 or TRBV12-4 with TRBJ1-2, with D possibly TRBD1 on 5 matching bases. Trimming shortened V by 2 bases and J by 6 bases, and 13 bases separated the two germline ends. This CDR3 comprises 14 residues. CDR3 sequence (DNA): TGTGCCAGCAGTTTAAGGGGAACGAGGAATGGCTACACCTTC. It encodes CASSLRGTRNGYTF.

This sequence joins TRBV2 and TRBJ2-3; unclear D gene. The CDR3 is 14 amino acids. Germline values: CDR1 SNHLY, CDR2 FYNNEI. Trimming removed 0 bases from V and 1 base from J, with 5 bases in between. DNA for the CDR3: TGTGCCAGCAGTGAAGCGCTTCGCACAGATACGCAGTATTTT. Residues: CASSEALRTDTQYF.

This chain uses TRBV5-1 with TRBJ1-1; D is perhaps TRBD1 (6 bases). The CDR3 consists of 14 residues. Trimming left V 2 bases short and J 5 bases short, with 13 bases between. Germline-derived CDR1 and CDR2 are SGHRS and YFSETQ. The CDR3 loop reads CASSLYEGGTEAFF. In DNA, the CDR3 is TGCGCCAGCAGCTTATACGAAGGGGGTACTGAAGCTTTCTTT.

This clonotype was recorded at least ten times. The chain uses TRBV27 and TRBJ1-4, with D maybe TRBD1 (5 bases). CDR3 size: 14 residues. Looked up from germline, CDR1 is MNHEY and CDR2 is SMNVEV (reference sequence). V was pared by 7 bases and J by 7 bases, with 16 bases between. CDR3 region: CASKRRDRSEKLFF. CDR3 nucleotides: TGTGCCAGCAAGCGGCGAGACAGAAGTGAAAAACTGTTTTTT.

This rearrangement joins TRBV20-1 to TRBJ2-5, with TRBD2 matching 9 bases. This CDR3 has 12 amino acids. Germline-derived CDR1 and CDR2 are DFQATT and SNEGSKA (reference sequence). Trimming removed 5 bases from V and 4 bases from J; junction bases left unmatched: 2. DNA of the CDR3: TGCAGTGCTGGGACTAGCCTAGAGACCCAGTACTTC. The encoded protein is CSAGTSLETQYF.

This chain uses TRBV6-2 or TRBV6-3 with TRBJ2-7, with TRBD1 matching 11 bases. V lost 7 bases, J lost 0 bases, and 2 bases stayed unmatched. The CDR3 totals 14 residues. Germline V lookup: CDR1 MNHEY, CDR2 SVGEGT. CDR3 coding DNA: TGTGCCAGCACGGACAGGGGGCTCTCCTACGAGCAGTACTTC. This codes for CASTDRGLSYEQYF.

The chain carries TRBV20-1 and TRBJ2-1, with 7 bases aligning to TRBD1. The germline V gene encodes CDR1 DFQATT and CDR2 SNEGSKA (reference sequence). V lost 2 bases, J lost 4 bases, and 11 bases stayed unmatched. This CDR3 has 16 residues. This CDR3 reads CSARNSRDRGYNEQFF. The CDR3 DNA follows: TGCAGTGCTAGAAACTCCCGGGACAGAGGGTACAATGAGCAGTTCTTC.